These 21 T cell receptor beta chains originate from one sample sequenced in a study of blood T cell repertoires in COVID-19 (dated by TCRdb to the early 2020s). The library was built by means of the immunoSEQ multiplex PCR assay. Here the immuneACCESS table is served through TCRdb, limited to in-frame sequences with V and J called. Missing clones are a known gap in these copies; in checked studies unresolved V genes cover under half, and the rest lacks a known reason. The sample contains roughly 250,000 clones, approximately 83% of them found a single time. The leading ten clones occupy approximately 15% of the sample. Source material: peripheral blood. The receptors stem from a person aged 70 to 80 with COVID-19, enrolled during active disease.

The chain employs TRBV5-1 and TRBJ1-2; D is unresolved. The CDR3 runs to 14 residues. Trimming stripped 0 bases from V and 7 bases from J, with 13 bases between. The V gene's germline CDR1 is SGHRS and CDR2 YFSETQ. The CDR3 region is CASSLASREGGYTF. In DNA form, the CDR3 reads TGCGCCAGCAGCTTGGCCTCGAGGGAAGGTGGCTACACCTTC.

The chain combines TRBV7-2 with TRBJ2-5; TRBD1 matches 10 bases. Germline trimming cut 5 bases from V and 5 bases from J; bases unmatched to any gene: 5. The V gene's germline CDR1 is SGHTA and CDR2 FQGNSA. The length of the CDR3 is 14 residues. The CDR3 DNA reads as TGTGCCAGCAGCACAGACAGGGGGCGCGAGACCCAGTACTTC. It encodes CASSTDRGRETQYF.

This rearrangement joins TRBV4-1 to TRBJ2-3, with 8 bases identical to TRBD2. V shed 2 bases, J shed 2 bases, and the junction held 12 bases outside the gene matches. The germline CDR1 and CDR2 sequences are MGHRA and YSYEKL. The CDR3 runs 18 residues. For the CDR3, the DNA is TGCGCCAGCAGCCAAAATATAGCGGGACGAGGCTTCACAGATACGCAGTATTTT. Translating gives CASSQNIAGRGFTDTQYF.

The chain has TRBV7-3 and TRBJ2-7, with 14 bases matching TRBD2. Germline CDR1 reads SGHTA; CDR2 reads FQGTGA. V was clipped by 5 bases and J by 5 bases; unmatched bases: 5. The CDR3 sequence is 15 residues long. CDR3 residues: CASSPGLAGAHEQYF. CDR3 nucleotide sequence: TGTGCCAGCAGCCCGGGACTAGCGGGAGCCCACGAGCAGTACTTC.

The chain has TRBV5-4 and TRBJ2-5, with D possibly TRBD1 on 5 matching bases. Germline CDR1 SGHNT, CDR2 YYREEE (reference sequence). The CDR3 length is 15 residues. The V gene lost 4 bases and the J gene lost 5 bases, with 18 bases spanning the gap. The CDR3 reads CASSRLYQGDETQYF. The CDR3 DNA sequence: TGTGCCAGCAGCAGGCTTTATCAGGGTGACGAGACCCAGTACTTC. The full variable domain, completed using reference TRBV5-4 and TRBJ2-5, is ETGVTQSPTHLIKTRGQQVTLRCSSQSGHNTVSWYQQALGQGPQFIFQYYREEENGRGNFPPRFSGLQFPNYSSELNVNALELDDSALYLCASSRLYQGDETQYFGPGTRLLVL.

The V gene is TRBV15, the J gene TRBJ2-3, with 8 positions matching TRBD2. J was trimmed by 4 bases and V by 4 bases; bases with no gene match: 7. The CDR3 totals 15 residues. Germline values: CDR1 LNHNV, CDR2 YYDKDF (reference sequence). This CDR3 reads CATSMGRGDADTQYF. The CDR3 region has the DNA TGTGCCACCAGCATGGGGCGGGGGGATGCAGATACGCAGTATTTT.

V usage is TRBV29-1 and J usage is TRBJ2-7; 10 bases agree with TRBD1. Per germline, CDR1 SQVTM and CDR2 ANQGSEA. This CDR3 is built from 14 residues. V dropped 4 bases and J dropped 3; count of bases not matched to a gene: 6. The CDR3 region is CSVVKGTGDYEQYF. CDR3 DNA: TGCAGCGTTGTGAAGGGGACAGGGGACTACGAGCAGTACTTC.

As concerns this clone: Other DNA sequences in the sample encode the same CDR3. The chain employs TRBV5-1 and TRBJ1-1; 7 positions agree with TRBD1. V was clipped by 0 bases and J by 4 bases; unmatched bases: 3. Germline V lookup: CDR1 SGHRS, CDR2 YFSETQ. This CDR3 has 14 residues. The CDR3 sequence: CASSLEAGGTEAFF. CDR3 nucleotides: TGCGCCAGCAGCTTGGAGGCAGGGGGCACTGAAGCTTTCTTT. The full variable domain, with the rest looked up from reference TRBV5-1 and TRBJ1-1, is KAGVTQTPRYLIKTRGQQVTLSCSPISGHRSVSWYQQTPGQGLQFLFEYFSETQRNKGNFPGRFSGRQFSNSRSEMNVSTLELGDSALYLCASSLEAGGTEAFFGQGTRLTVV.

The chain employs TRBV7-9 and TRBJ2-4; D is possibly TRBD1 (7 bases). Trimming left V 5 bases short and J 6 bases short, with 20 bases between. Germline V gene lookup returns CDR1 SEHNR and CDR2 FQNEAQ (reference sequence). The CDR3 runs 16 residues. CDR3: CASSRSGGGGTNIQYF. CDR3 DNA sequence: TGTGCCAGCAGCCGCAGTGGAGGGGGCGGCACAAACATTCAGTACTTC.

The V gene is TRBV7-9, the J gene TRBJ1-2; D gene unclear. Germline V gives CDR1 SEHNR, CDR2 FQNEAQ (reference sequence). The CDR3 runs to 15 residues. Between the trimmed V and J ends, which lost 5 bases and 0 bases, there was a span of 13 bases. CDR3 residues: CASSPRTGANYGYTF. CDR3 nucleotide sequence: TGTGCCAGCAGCCCGAGGACGGGAGCTAACTATGGCTACACCTTC.

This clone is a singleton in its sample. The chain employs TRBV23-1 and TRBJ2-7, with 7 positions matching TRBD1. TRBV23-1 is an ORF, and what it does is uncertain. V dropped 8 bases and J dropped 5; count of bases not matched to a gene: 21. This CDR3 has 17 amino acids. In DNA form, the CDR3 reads TGCGCCAGCCCCCCCGTGAATCAGACAGGGTTGGTTCACGAGCAGTACTTC. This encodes CASPPVNQTGLVHEQYF.

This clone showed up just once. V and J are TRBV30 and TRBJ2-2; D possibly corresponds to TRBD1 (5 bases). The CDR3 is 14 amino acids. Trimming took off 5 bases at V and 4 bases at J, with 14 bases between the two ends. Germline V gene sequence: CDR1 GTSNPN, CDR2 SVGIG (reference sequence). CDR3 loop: CAWEQVSVTGELFF. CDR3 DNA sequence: TGTGCCTGGGAACAGGTTTCCGTCACCGGGGAGCTGTTTTTT.

CDR3 in amino acids: CASSPGTSSRSDTQYF. In DNA form, the CDR3 reads TGTGCCAGCAGCCCCGGGACTAGCAGTAGGTCAGATACGCAGTATTTT. The chain employs TRBV6-2 or TRBV6-3 and TRBJ2-3; 9 bases are shared with TRBD2. V shed 6 bases, J shed 4 bases, and the junction held 11 bases outside the gene matches. The germline V gene has CDR1 MNHEY and CDR2 SVGEGT. The CDR3 sequence is 16 residues long.

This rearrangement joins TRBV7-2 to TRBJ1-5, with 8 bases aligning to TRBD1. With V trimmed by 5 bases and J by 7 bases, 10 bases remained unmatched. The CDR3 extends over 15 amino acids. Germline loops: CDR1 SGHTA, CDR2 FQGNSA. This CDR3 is CASSPRTGRDQPQHF. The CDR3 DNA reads TGTGCCAGCAGCCCGAGGACAGGGCGTGACCAGCCCCAGCATTTT.

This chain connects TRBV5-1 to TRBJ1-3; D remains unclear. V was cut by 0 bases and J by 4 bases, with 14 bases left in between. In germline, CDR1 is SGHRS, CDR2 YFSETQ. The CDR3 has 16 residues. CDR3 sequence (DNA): TGCGCCAGCAGCTTGGGAGCTCAACTTCGGGGAAACACCATATATTTT. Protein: CASSLGAQLRGNTIYF.

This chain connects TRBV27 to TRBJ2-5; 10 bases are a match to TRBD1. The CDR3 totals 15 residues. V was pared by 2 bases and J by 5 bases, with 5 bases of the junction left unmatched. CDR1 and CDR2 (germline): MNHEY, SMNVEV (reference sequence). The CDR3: CASSLGTGARETQYF. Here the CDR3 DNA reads TGTGCCAGCAGTTTAGGGACAGGGGCTCGGGAGACCCAGTACTTC.

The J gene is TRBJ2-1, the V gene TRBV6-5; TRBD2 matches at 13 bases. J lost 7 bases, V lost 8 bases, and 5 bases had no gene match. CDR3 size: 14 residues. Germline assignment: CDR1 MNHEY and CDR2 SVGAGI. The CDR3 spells CASELAGGLNEQFF. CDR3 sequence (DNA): TGTGCCAGCGAACTAGCGGGGGGGCTTAATGAGCAGTTCTTC.

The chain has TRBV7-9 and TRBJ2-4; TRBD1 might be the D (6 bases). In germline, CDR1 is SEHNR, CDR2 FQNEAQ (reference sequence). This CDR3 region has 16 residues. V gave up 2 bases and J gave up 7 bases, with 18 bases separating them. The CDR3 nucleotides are TGTGCCAGCAGCTTATTCGCAGGGGCGGCCGCGAACATTCAGTACTTC. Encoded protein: CASSLFAGAAANIQYF.

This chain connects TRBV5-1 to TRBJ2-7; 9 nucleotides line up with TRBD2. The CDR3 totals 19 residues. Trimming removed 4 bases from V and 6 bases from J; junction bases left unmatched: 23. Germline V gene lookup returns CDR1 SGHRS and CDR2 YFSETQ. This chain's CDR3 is CASSLYDRALGGRAGEQYF. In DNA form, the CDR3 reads TGCGCCAGCAGCCTCTACGACAGGGCGCTGGGCGGGAGGGCCGGCGAGCAGTACTTC.

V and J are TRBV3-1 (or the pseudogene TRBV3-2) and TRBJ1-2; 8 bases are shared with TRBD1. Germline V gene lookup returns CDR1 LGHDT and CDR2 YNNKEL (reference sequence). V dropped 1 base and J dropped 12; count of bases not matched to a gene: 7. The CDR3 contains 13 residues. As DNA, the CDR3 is TGTGCCAGCAGCCAAGTGGGGGACAGGATTGACACCTTC. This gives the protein CASSQVGDRIDTF.

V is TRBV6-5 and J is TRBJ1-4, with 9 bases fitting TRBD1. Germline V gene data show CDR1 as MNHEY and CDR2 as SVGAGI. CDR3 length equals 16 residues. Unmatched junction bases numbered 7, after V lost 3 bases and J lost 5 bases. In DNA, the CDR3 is TGTGCCAGCAGTTATGGTACGGGACAGGGAAATGAAAAACTGTTTTTT. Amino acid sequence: CASSYGTGQGNEKLFF.